These 20 T cell receptor beta chains originate from one sample sequenced in a study of cytomegalovirus exposure and HLA in healthy donors. The PCR had 60 Vbeta and 13 Jbeta primers. Assay used: immunoSEQ multiplex PCR; TCRdb lists only in-frame clones, some missing. This repertoire shows approximately 150,000 clones, roughly four fifths found once; its top ten account for 0.9% to 1.1%. Sequencing was performed on PBMCs. The receptors originated from a middle-aged woman in good health and CMV-seronegative.

V gene TRBV19 combines with J gene TRBJ1-1; TRBD1 is a possible D gene (5 bases). V was clipped by 7 bases and J by 4 bases, with 16 bases between them. CDR1 and CDR2 (germline): LNHDA, SQIVND (reference sequence). The CDR3 has 14 amino acids. CDR3 nucleotides: TGTGCCAGTATAGTGGGGGGATTAGGCACTGAAGCTTTCTTT. Amino acids: CASIVGGLGTEAFF.

CDR3 protein: CASGLQGAMDGYTF. DNA of the CDR3: TGTGCTAGTGGGCTACAGGGGGCGATGGATGGCTACACCTTC. The V gene is TRBV12-5, the J gene TRBJ1-2; 9 nucleotides line up with TRBD1. Germline assignment: CDR1 LGHNT and CDR2 FRNRAP. V was clipped by 6 bases and J by 6 bases; unmatched bases: 8. The CDR3 has 14 residues.

The chain combines TRBV5-8 with TRBJ1-4; 9 bases fit TRBD1. From germline, CDR1 is SGHTS and CDR2 YDEGEE. J gave up 3 bases and V 4 bases, and 16 bases lay outside the gene matches. The CDR3 totals 19 residues. The CDR3 DNA sequence: TGTGCCAGCAGCCCCGCGGACAGGGGTTTTAAGCTCGCTAATGAAAAACTGTTTTTT. It is translated as CASSPADRGFKLANEKLFF.

The rearrangement uses TRBV5-6 and TRBJ2-7; possible D gene TRBD1, 5 bases. The CDR3 length is 15 residues. V was trimmed by 0 bases and J by 2 bases, leaving 12 bases between them. Germline V CDR1 and CDR2: SGHDT, YYEEEE. CDR3 in DNA: TGTGCCAGCAGCTTGGGTCAGGGAATTGCCTACGAGCAGTACTTC. It encodes CASSLGQGIAYEQYF.

This CDR3 is CASSDTGRGEAFF. CDR3 coding DNA: TGTGCCAGTAGTGATACAGGGAGGGGAGAAGCTTTCTTT. The V and J genes are TRBV19 and TRBJ1-1, with D possibly being TRBD1 (6 bases). Between the trimmed V and J ends, which lost 5 bases and 8 bases, there was a span of 15 bases. The CDR3 is 13 amino acids. In germline, CDR1 is LNHDA, CDR2 SQIVND (reference sequence).

V gene TRBV5-1 combines with J gene TRBJ2-7, with TRBD1 as a possible D gene (5 bases). The V gene lost 0 bases and the J gene lost 7 bases, with 5 bases spanning the gap. The CDR3 contains 11 residues. Germline loops: CDR1 SGHRS, CDR2 YFSETQ. The CDR3: CASSLDREQYF. The CDR3 bases are TGCGCCAGCAGCTTGGACAGGGAGCAGTACTTC.

The chain combines TRBV6-1 with TRBJ2-4; D gene unclear. V gave up 8 bases and J gave up 2 bases, with 16 bases separating them. The CDR3 loop spans 15 amino acids. The germline CDR1 and CDR2 sequences are MNHNS and SASEGT. CDR3 nucleotides: TGTGCCAGCGTCGGGTCTTTGGCGTCCAAAAACATTCAGTACTTC. Its protein is CASVGSLASKNIQYF.

The V gene is TRBV27, the J gene TRBJ2-6, with 10 nucleotides matching TRBD1. This CDR3 contains 19 residues. Germline V gene lookup returns CDR1 MNHEY and CDR2 SMNVEV (reference sequence). V shed 8 bases, J shed 2 bases, and the junction held 15 bases outside the gene matches. The CDR3 region is CASGSGLGTGVAGANVLTF. In DNA, the CDR3 is TGTGCCAGCGGATCAGGGCTGGGGACAGGGGTCGCTGGGGCCAACGTCCTGACTTTC.

The chain carries TRBV5-1 and TRBJ2-3; TRBD2 matches 9 bases. Trimming removed 4 bases from V and 2 bases from J; junction bases left unmatched: 5. In germline, CDR1 is SGHRS, CDR2 YFSETQ. The CDR3 runs to 15 residues. CDR3 in amino acids: CASSDPSGTTDTQYF. The DNA of the CDR3 is TGCGCCAGCAGCGATCCTAGCGGGACCACAGATACGCAGTATTTT. The full variable domain, in which reference TRBV5-1 and TRBJ2-3 provide the parts outside the CDR3, is KAGVTQTPRYLIKTRGQQVTLSCSPISGHRSVSWYQQTPGQGLQFLFEYFSETQRNKGNFPGRFSGRQFSNSRSEMNVSTLELGDSALYLCASSDPSGTTDTQYFGPGTRLTVL.

V usage is TRBV4-2 and J usage is TRBJ2-7; no reliable D call. Trimming left V 1 base short and J 6 bases short, with 10 bases between. The germline CDR1 and CDR2 sequences are LGHNA and YNFKEQ. The CDR3 sequence is 13 residues long. The CDR3 coding sequence is TGTGCCAGCAGCCAAGGCTCGTTCGGCGAGCAGTACTTC. It encodes CASSQGSFGEQYF.

This chain connects TRBV5-1 to TRBJ1-2; the match to TRBD1 covers 9 bases. The germline V gene has CDR1 SGHRS and CDR2 YFSETQ. The CDR3 sequence is 13 residues long. With V trimmed by 4 bases and J by 7 bases, 5 bases remained unmatched. The CDR3 sequence is CASSPDRGGGYTF. Written as DNA, the CDR3 is TGCGCCAGCAGCCCGGACAGGGGCGGTGGCTACACCTTC. Combining the CDR3 with reference TRBV5-1 and TRBJ1-2 gives the whole variable domain KAGVTQTPRYLIKTRGQQVTLSCSPISGHRSVSWYQQTPGQGLQFLFEYFSETQRNKGNFPGRFSGRQFSNSRSEMNVSTLELGDSALYLCASSPDRGGGYTFGSGTRLTVV.

The V call is TRBV19, the J call TRBJ1-4, with 7 bases lining up with TRBD1. The CDR3 has 13 residues. The V gene's germline CDR1 is LNHDA and CDR2 SQIVND (reference sequence). V shed 3 bases, J shed 8 bases, and the junction held 3 bases outside the gene matches. CDR3 sequence reads: CASSIETGEKLFF. The DNA of the CDR3 is TGTGCCAGTAGTATCGAGACAGGGGAAAAACTGTTTTTT. Combining the CDR3 with reference TRBV19 and TRBJ1-4 gives the whole variable domain DGGITQSPKYLFRKEGQNVTLSCEQNLNHDAMYWYRQDPGQGLRLIYYSQIVNDFQKGDIAEGYSVSREKKESFPLTVTSAQKNPTAFYLCASSIETGEKLFFGSGTQLSVL.

The chain is built from TRBV4-2 and TRBJ2-3, with TRBD2 matching over 13 bases. Losses at the gene ends were 4 bases for V and 2 bases for J; bases not matched to a gene: 3. Germline CDR1 is LGHNA and CDR2 is YNFKEQ. There are 16 residues in the CDR3. Here the CDR3 reads CASSPGTSGATDTQYF. CDR3 DNA sequence: TGTGCCAGCAGCCCCGGGACTAGCGGGGCCACAGATACGCAGTATTTT.

This rearrangement joins TRBV28 to TRBJ2-7, with 11 nucleotides matching TRBD1. The J segment lost 7 bases and the V segment lost 4 bases, leaving 9 bases of the junction unmatched. Germline V gene sequence: CDR1 MDHEN, CDR2 SYDVKM. The CDR3 sequence is 15 residues long. The CDR3 coding sequence is TGTGCCAGCAGTTGGACAGGGGGCGACGTCGGGGAGCAGTACTTC. Protein: CASSWTGGDVGEQYF.

This clone has just a few counts. The chain carries TRBV28 and TRBJ1-1; 7 nucleotides align to TRBD1. V dropped 5 bases and J dropped 4; count of bases not matched to a gene: 7. Germline-derived CDR1 and CDR2 are MDHEN and SYDVKM. The CDR3 is made up of 14 amino acids. The CDR3 loop reads CASSKGGASTEAFF. The CDR3 DNA is TGTGCCAGCAGTAAAGGGGGCGCGAGCACTGAAGCTTTCTTT. The complete variable domain, with remaining parts taken from reference TRBV28 and TRBJ1-1, reads DVKVTQSSRYLVKRTGEKVFLECVQDMDHENMFWYRQDPGLGLRLIYFSYDVKMKEKGDIPEGYSVSREKKERFSLILESASTNQTSMYLCASSKGGASTEAFFGQGTRLTVV.

This chain links TRBV11-3 with TRBJ1-1; D remains ambiguous. Germline-derived CDR1 and CDR2 are SGHNT and YENEEA. This CDR3 region has 12 residues. V shed 5 bases and J shed 1 base, with 5 bases lying between them. The CDR3 DNA is TGTGCCAGCAGCCGAGAGAACACTGAAGCTTTCTTT. As protein: CASSRENTEAFF.

This clone showed up just a few times. The chain uses TRBV11-3 and TRBJ2-3; 12 bases match TRBD2. The germline V gene has CDR1 SGHNT and CDR2 YENEEA. The V and J ends lost 5 bases and 8 bases, in that order; junction bases with no gene match: 11. This CDR3 is built from 16 residues. CDR3 sequence reads: CASSAAWTSGTTTQYF. The DNA for the CDR3 is TGTGCCAGCAGCGCCGCTTGGACTAGCGGGACAACTACGCAGTATTTT.

This chain uses TRBV18 with TRBJ2-1; D uncertain. CDR1 and CDR2 (germline): KGHSH, LQKENI. V was pared by 3 bases and J by 10 bases, with 7 bases between. The CDR3 has 11 residues. CDR3 in DNA: TGTGCCAGCTCACCCCTAGAAGAGCAGTTCTTC. Amino acids: CASSPLEEQFF.

The chain employs TRBV6-1 and TRBJ2-7; D not resolved. The germline V and J ends were trimmed by 3 bases and 7 bases, with 13 bases remaining between them. The CDR3 sequence is 13 residues long. Germline V gene lookup returns CDR1 MNHNS and CDR2 SASEGT. The CDR3 protein is CASSDSGPWEQYF. CDR3 DNA sequence: TGTGCCAGCAGTGATAGTGGGCCCTGGGAGCAGTACTTC.

V gene TRBV6-6 combines with J gene TRBJ1-2; 7 nucleotides align to TRBD1. Looked up from germline, CDR1 is MNHNY and CDR2 is SVGAGI (reference sequence). Losses at the gene ends were 5 bases for V and 0 bases for J; bases not matched to a gene: 6. The CDR3 spans 15 residues. The CDR3 reads CASSGQDPSNYGYTF. Written as DNA, the CDR3 is TGTGCCAGCAGTGGACAGGATCCTTCTAACTATGGCTACACCTTC.